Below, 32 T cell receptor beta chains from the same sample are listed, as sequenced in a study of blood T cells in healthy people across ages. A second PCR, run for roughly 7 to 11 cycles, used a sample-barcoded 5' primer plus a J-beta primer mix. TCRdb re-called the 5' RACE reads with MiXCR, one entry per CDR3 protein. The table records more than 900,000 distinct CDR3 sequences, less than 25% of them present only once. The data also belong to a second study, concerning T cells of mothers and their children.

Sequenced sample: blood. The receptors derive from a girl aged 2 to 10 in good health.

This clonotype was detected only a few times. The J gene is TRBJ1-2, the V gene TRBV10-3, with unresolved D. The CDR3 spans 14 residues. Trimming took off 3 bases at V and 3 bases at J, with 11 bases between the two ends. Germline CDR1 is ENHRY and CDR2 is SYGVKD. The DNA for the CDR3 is TGTGCCATCAGTGATATGACTCTTTACTATGGCTACACCTTC. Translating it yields CAISDMTLYYGYTF.

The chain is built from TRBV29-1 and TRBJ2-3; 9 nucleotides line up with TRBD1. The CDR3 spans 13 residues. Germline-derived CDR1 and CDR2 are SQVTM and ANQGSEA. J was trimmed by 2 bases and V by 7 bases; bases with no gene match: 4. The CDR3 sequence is CSAGTGFTDTQYF. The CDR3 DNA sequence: TGCAGCGCCGGGACAGGGTTCACAGATACGCAGTATTTT.

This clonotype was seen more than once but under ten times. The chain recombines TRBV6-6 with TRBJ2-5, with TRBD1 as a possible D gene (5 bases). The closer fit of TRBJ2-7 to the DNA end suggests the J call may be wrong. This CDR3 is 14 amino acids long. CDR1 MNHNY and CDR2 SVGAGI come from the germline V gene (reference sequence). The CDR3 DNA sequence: TGTGCCAGCAGTTACTCCCAGGGCCCCTACGAGCAGTACTTC. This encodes CASSYSQGPYEQYF.

The CDR3 here is CASSQDPGTPVADTQYF. CDR3 bases: TGCGCCAGCAGCCAAGACCCCGGGACTCCCGTGGCAGATACGCAGTATTTT. The chain is built from TRBV4-3 and TRBJ2-3; possible D gene TRBD2, 6 bases. V lost 0 bases and J lost 4, with 17 bases in between. Germline-derived CDR1 and CDR2 are LGHNA and YSLEER. The CDR3 loop spans 17 amino acids.

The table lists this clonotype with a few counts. As DNA, the CDR3 is TGTGCCAGCAGTTTACGTTTTCGTAACACTGAAGCTTTCTTT. Protein: CASSLRFRNTEAFF. The chain uses TRBV6-5 and TRBJ1-1; unclear D gene. Trimming removed 4 bases from V and 2 bases from J, with 11 bases in between. Looked up from germline, CDR1 is MNHEY and CDR2 is SVGAGI. There are 14 residues in the CDR3.

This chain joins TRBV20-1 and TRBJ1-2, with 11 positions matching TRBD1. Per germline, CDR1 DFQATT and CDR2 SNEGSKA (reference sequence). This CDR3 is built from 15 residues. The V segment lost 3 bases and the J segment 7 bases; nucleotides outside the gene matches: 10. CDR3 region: CSARPRDRGVTGYTF. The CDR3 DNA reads TGCAGTGCTAGGCCCCGGGACAGGGGGGTTACTGGCTACACCTTC.

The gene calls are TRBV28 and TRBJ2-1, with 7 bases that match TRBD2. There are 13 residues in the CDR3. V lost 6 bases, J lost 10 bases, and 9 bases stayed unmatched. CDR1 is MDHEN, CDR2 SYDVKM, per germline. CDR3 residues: CASRGTTLGEQFF. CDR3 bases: TGTGCCAGCAGGGGGACTACCCTCGGGGAGCAGTTCTTC.

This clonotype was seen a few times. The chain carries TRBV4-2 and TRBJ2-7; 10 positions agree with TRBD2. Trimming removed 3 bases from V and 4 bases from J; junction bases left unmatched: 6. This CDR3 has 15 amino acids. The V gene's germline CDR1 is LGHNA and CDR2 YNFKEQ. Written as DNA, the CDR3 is TGTGCCAGCAGCCAGCTAGCGGGAGCGAAGTACGAGCAGTACTTC. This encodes CASSQLAGAKYEQYF.

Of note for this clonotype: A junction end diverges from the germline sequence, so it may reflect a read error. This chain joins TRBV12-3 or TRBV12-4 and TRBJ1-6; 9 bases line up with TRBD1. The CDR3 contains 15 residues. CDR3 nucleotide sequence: TGTGCCAGCAGTTCCCGCGGGACAGGGTTCTCACCCCTCCGCTTT. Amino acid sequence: CASSSRGTGFSPLRF.

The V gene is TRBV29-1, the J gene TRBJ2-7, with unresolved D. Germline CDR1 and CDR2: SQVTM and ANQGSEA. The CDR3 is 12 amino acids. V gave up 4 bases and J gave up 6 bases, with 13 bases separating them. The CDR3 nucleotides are TGCAGCGTTGTAAGCCTTCAAGGCGAGCAGTACTTC. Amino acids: CSVVSLQGEQYF.

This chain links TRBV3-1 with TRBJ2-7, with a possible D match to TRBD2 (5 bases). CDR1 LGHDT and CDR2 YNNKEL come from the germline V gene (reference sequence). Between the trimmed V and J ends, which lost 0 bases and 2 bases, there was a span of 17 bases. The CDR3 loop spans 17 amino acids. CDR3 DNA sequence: TGTGCCAGCAGCCAAGATCTCCCGAGCGGAGCTCCCTACGAGCAGTACTTC. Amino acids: CASSQDLPSGAPYEQYF.

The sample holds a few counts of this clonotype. The CDR3 nucleotides read TGTGCCATCAGTGAGGCAGGGACCTTACAAGAGACCCAGTACTTC. Translated: CAISEAGTLQETQYF. V usage is TRBV10-3 and J usage is TRBJ2-5, with D possibly called TRBD1 or TRBD2 (5 bases each). The germline V gene encodes CDR1 ENHRY and CDR2 SYGVKD. The CDR3 has 15 amino acids. Trimming shortened V by 2 bases and J by 2 bases, and 12 bases separated the two germline ends.

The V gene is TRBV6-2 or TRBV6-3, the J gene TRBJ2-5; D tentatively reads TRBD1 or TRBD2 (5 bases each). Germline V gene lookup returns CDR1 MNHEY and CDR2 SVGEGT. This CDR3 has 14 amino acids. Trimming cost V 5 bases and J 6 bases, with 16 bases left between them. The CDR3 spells CASSGGGIKKTQYF. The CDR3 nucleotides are TGTGCCAGCAGTGGTGGGGGAATCAAGAAGACCCAGTACTTC.

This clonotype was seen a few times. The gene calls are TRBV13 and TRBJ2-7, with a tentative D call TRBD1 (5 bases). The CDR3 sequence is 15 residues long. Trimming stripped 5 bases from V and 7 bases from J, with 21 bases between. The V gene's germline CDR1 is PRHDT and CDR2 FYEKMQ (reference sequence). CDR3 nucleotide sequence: TGTGCCAGCAGCGGGCGAGGAACAGTGGGGCCGGAGCAGTACTTC. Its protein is CASSGRGTVGPEQYF.

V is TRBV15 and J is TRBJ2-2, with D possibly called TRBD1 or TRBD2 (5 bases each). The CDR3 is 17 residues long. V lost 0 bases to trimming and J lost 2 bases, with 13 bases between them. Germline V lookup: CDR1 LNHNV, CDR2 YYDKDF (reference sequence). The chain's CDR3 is CATSRDLGTANTGELFF. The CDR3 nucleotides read TGTGCCACCAGCAGAGATCTGGGGACGGCTAACACCGGGGAGCTGTTTTTT.

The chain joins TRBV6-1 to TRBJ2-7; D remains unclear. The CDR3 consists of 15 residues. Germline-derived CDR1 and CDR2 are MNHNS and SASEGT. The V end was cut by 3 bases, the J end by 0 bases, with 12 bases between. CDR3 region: CASSDRLRSSYEQYF. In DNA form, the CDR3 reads TGTGCCAGCAGTGACCGTCTCAGGAGCTCCTACGAGCAGTACTTC.

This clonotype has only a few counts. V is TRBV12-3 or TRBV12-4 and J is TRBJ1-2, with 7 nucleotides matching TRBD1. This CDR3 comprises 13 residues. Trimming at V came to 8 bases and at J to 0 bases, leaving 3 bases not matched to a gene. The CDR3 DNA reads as TGTGCCAGCTGGGGACAGACTAACTATGGCTACACCTTC. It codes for CASWGQTNYGYTF.

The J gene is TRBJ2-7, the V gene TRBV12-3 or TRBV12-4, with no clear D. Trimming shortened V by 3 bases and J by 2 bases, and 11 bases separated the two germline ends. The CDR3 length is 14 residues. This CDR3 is CASSFESSPYEQYF. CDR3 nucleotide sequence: TGTGCCAGCAGTTTTGAATCCAGCCCCTACGAGCAGTACTTC.

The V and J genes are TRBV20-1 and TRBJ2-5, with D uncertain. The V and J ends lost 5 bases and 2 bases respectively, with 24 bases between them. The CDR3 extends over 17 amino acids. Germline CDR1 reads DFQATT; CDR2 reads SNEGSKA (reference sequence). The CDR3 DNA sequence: TGCAGTGCTGAGAACCCCTTGACTCACAAAATACAAGAGACCCAGTACTTC. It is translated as CSAENPLTHKIQETQYF.

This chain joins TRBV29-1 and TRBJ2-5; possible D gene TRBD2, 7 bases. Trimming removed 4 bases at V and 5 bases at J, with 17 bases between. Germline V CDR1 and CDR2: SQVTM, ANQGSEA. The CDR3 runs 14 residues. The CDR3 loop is CSVATPGEGETQYF. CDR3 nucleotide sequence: TGCAGCGTTGCTACGCCAGGGGAGGGTGAGACCCAGTACTTC.

CDR3 loop: CASSRGVLKETQYF. CDR3 bases: TGTGCCAGCAGCAGGGGGGTCCTCAAAGAGACCCAGTACTTC. The V and J genes are TRBV7-9 and TRBJ2-5; D is possibly TRBD1 or TRBD2 (6 bases each). Germline V lookup: CDR1 SEHNR, CDR2 FQNEAQ (reference sequence). Trimming left V 5 bases short and J 3 bases short, with 13 bases between. This CDR3 has 14 residues.

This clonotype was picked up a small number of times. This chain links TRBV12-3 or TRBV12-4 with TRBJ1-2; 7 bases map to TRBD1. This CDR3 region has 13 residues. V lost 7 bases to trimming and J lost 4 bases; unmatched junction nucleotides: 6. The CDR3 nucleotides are TGTGCCAGCAATTCCGGGACAGCCTATGGCTACACCTTC. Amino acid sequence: CASNSGTAYGYTF.

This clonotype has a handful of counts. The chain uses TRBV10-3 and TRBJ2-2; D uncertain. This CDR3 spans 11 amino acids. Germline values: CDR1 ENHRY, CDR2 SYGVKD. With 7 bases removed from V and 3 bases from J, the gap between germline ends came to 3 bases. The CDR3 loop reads CAITHTGELFF. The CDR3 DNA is TGTGCCATCACCCACACCGGGGAGCTGTTTTTT.

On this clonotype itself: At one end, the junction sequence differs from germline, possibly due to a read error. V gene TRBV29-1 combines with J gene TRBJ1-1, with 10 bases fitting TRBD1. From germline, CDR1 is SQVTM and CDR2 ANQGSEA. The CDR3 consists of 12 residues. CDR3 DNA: TGCAGCGTTGAGGGGACAGGGGCTATAGCTCTCTTT. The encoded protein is CSVEGTGAIALF.

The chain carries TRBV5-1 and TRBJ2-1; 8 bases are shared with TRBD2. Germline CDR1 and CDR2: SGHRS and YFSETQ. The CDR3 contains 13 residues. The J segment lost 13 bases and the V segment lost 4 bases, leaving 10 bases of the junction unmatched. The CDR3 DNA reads TGCGCCAGCAGCACCGGGAGGGGCCAGACCCAGTTCTTC. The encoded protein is CASSTGRGQTQFF.

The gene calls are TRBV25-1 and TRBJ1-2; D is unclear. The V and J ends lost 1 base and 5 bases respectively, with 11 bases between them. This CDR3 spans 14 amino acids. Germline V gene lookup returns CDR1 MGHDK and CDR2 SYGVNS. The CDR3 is CASSEFAASYGYTF. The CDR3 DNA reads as TGTGCCAGCAGTGAATTCGCGGCTTCTTATGGCTACACCTTC.

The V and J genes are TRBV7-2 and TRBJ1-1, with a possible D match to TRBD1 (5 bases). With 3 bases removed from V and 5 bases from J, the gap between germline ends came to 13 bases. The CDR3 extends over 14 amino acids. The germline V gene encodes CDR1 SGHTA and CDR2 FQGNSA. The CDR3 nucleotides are TGTGCCAGCAGCTTTCAGGTTGGGGGGACTGAAGCTTTCTTT. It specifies CASSFQVGGTEAFF.

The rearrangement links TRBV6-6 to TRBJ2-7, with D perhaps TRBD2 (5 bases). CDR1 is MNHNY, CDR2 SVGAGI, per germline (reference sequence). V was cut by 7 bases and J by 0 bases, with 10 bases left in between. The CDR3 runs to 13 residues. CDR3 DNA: TGTGCCAGCACTTCGGGGAACTCCTACGAGCAGTACTTC. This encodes CASTSGNSYEQYF.

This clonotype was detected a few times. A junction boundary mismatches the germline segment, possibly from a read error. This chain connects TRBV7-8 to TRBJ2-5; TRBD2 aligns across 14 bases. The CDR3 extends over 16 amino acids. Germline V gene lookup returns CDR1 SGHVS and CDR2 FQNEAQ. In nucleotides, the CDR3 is TGTGCCAGCAGCTCAGCGTGGGGACTAGCGGGAGAGACCCAATACTTC. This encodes CASSSAWGLAGETQYF.

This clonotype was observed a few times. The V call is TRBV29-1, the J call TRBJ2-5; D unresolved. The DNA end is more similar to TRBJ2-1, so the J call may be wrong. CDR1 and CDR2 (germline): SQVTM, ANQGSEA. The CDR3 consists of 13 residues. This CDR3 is CSVAGVLYNEQFF. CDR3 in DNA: TGCAGCGTTGCAGGAGTATTATACAATGAGCAGTTCTTC.

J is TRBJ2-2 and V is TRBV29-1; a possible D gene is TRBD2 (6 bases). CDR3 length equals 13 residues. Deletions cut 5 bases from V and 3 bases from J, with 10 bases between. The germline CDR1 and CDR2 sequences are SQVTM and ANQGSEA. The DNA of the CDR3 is TGCAGCGTTCGGCGGGAAGACACCGGGGAGCTGTTTTTT. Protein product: CSVRREDTGELFF.

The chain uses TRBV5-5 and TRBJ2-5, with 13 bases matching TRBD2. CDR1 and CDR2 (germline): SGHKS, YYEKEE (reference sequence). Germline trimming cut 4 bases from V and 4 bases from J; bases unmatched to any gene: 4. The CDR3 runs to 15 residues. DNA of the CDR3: TGTGCCAGCAGCCATGGACTAGCGGGAGTAGAGACCCAGTACTTC. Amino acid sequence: CASSHGLAGVETQYF.